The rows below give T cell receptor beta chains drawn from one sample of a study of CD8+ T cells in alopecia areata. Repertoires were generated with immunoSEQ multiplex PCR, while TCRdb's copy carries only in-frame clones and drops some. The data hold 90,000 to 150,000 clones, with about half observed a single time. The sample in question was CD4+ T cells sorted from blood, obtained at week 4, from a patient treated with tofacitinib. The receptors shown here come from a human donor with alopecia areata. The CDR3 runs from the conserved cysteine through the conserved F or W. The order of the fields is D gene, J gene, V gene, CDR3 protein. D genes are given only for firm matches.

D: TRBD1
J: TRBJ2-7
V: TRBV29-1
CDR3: CSVHTWDRTYEQYF

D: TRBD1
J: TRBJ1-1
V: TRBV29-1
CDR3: CSARTGMAEAFF

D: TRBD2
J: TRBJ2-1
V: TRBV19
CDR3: CASSIVIAGGFPEQFF

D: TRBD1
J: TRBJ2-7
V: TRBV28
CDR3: CASSHRDSSYEQYF

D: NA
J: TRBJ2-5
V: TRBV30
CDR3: CAWSKKGYSGTQETQYF

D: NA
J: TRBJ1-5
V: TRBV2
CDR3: CASRTDGAGANQPQHF

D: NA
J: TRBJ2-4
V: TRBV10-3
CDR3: CAISDSPQGAKNIQYF

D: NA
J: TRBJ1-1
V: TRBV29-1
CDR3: CSVQMNTEAFF

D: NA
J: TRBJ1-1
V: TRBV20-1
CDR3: CSADPNTEAFF

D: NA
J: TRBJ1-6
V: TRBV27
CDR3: CASSLGNRVGSPLHF

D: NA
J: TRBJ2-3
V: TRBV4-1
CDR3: CASSQDGRADTDTQYF

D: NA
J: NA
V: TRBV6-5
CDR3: CASSYVHEQYF

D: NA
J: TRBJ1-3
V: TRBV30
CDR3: CAWSVGVGNTIYF

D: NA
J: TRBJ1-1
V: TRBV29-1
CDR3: CSVAWGNTEAFF

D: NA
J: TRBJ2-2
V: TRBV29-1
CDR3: CSVEFAPGTGELFF

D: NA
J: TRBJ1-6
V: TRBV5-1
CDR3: CASSLVSGVENSPLHF

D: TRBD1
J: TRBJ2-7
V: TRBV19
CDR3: CASTSQGPTYEQYF

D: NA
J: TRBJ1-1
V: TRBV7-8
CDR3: CASSLAQGLTEAFF

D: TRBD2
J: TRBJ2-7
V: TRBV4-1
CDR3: CASSQALARREASYEQYF

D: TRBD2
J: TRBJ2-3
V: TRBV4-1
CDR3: CASSQGFNSGRVPTDTQYF

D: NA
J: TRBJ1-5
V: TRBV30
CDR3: CAWSHGLSNQPQHF

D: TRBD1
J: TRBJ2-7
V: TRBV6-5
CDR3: CASSYSIQGAYEQYF

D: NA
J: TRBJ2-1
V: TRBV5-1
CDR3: CASSLDGVSYNEQFF

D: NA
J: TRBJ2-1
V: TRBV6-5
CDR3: CASSLRGVGSYNEQFF

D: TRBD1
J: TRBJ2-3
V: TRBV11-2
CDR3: CASSFGTGQTDTQYF

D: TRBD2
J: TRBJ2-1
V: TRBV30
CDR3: CAWSVPPRGGNEQFF

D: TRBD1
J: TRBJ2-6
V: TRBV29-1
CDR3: CSVGGIPGTGASGANVLTF

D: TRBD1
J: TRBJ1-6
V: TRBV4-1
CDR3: CASSRPDRVNSPLHF

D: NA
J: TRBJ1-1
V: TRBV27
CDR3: CASSGATGMNTEAFF

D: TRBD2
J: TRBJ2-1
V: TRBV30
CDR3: CAWSEAGGEQFF

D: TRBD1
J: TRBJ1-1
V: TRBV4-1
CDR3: CASSLLGQAQTEAFF

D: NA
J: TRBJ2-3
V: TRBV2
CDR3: CASTSTWGDTQYF

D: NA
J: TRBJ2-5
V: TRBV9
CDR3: CASSPAPTVQETQYF

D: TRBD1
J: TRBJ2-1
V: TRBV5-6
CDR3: CASSLPGTGGDEQFF

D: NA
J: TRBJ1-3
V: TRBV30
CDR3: CAWSVLAGNTIYF

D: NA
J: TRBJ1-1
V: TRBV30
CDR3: CAGVGVTEAFF

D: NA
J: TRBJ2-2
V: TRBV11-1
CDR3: CASSPPPQANTGELFF

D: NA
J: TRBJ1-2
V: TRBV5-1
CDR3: CASSSGTAGYGYTF

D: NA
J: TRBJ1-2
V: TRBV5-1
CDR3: CASSLGDGSYGYTF

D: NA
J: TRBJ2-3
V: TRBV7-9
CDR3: CASSRDREVDTQYF

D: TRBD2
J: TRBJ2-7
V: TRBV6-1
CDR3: CASSEGLAGEEQYF

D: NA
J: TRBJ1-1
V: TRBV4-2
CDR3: CASSQVQGGGAGRTEAFF

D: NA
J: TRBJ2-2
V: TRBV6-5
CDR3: CASSSPRRETIGELFF

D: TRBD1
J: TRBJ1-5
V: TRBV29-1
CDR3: CSVAGGDQPQHF

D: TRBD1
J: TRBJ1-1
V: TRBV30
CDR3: CAWTLLGQGGAEAFF

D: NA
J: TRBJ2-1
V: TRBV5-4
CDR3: CASSLVLARRQFF

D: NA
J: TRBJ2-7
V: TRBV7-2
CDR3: CASSIPGRGSYEQYF

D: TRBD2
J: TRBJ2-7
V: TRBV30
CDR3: CAWASGRIREQYF

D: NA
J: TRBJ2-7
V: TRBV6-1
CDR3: CASRGTQPVRYEQYF

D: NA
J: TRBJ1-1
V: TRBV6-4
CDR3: CASSDSGGLKAFF